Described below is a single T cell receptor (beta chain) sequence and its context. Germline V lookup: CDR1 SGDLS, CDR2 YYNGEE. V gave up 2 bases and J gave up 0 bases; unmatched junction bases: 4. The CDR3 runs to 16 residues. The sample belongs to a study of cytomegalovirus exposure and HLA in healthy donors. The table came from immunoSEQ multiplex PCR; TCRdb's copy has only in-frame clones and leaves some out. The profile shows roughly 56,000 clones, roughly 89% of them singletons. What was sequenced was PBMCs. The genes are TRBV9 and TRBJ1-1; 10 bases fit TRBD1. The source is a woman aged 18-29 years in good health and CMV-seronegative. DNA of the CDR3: TGTGCCAGCAGCGTTACGGACAGGGGGGTGAACACTGAAGCTTTCTTT. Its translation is CASSVTDRGVNTEAFF.